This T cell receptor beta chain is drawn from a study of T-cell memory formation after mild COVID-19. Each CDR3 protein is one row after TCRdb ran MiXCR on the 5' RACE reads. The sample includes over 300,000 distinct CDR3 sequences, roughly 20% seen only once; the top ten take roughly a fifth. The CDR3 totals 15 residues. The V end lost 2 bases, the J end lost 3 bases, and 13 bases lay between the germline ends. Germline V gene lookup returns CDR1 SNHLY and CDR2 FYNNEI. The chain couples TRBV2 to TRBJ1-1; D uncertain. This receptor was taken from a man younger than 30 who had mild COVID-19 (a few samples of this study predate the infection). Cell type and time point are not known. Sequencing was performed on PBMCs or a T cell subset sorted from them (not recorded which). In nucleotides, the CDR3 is TGTGCCAGCAGTGAACAATCGGAGATGGACACTGAAGCTTTCTTT. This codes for CASSEQSEMDTEAFF.